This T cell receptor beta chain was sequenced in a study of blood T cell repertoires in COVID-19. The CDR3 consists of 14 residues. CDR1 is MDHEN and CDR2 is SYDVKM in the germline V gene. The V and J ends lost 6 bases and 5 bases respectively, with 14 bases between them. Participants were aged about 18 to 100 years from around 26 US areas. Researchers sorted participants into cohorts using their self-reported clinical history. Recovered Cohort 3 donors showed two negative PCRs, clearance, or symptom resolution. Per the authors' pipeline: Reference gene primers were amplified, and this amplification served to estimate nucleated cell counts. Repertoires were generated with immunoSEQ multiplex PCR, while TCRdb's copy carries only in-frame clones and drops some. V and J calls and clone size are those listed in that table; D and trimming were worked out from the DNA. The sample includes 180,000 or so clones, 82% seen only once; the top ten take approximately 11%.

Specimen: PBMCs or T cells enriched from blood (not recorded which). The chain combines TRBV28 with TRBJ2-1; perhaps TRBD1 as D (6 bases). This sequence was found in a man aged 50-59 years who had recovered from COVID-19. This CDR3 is CASRGALSNNEQFF. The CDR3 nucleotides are TGTGCCAGCAGGGGGGCACTTTCAAACAATGAGCAGTTCTTC.